These T cell receptor beta chains were read from a single sample in a study of blood T cell repertoires in COVID-19. The data were produced by immunoSEQ multiplex PCR, yet TCRdb's version contains in-frame clones alone and is incomplete. The table has 120,000 to 150,000 clones, about three quarters seen once. The specimen sequenced was peripheral blood. These receptor sequences come from a man aged 50-59 years with acute or convalescent COVID-19. The CDR3 runs from the conserved cysteine through the conserved F or W. D genes are given only for firm matches. Rows give clone size only sometimes, using once, few, many, or a class for an expanded clone.

d_call	clone_size	j_call	v_call	cdr3_nt	cdr3_aa
TRBD2	-	TRBJ2-3	TRBV5-1	TGCGCCAGCAGCTTAGCGGGGGATAGCACAGATACGCAGTATTTT	CASSLAGDSTDTQYF
-	-	TRBJ1-1	TRBV14	TGTGCCAGCAGCCAACCTTCCAGGAACACTGAAGCTTTCTTT	CASSQPSRNTEAFF
TRBD2	-	TRBJ2-2	TRBV5-1	TGCGCCAGCAGCCCCCACCGCGGCGGGGGAACGGCCGGGGAGCTGTTTTTT	CASSPHRGGGTAGELFF
-	-	TRBJ2-3	TRBV5-4	TGTGCCAGCAGTCACCGGGCCTTAGCGGCAGATACGCAGTATTTT	CASSHRALAADTQYF
-	-	TRBJ1-5	TRBV18	TGTGCCAGCTCAGCCTCAAGGACTGTTAGCAATCAGCCCCAGCATTTT	CASSASRTVSNQPQHF
-	-	TRBJ1-3	TRBV5-1	TGCGCCAGCAGCAAGACAGGTAGCTCTGGAAACACCATATATTTT	CASSKTGSSGNTIYF
TRBD1	-	TRBJ1-5	TRBV2	TGTGCCAGCAGCCGCATATTTAGACAGGGTAGCAATCAGCCCCAGCATTTT	CASSRIFRQGSNQPQHF
TRBD2	-	TRBJ2-3	TRBV7-2	TGTGCCAGCAGCCGGAGACGGGGGGGCTTTGATACGCAGTATTTT	CASSRRRGGFDTQYF
-	-	TRBJ2-3	TRBV5-5	TGTGCCAGCAGCTTGGGAGGCGCGATCACAGATACGCAGTATTTT	CASSLGGAITDTQYF
-	-	TRBJ2-1	TRBV3-1/TRBV3-2	TGTGCCAGCAGCCAAGAGCGAAGGCGGGCAGCCTTATTAGGTAATGAGCAGTTCTTC	CASSQERRRAALLGNEQFF
TRBD2	-	TRBJ2-5	TRBV7-3	TGTGCCAGCAGCTTAAGCGGGGGACAAGAGACCCAGTACTTC	CASSLSGGQETQYF
-	-	TRBJ1-2	TRBV4-1	TGCGCCAGCAGCCAAGATGGGCAGGAATCCTATGGCTACACCTTC	CASSQDGQESYGYTF
-	-	TRBJ2-1	TRBV7-8	TGTGCCAGCAGCTTTGAGGGCCCCTACAATGAGCAGTTCTTC	CASSFEGPYNEQFF
TRBD1	-	TRBJ2-3	TRBV5-6	TGTGCCAGCAGTTGGGACAGGGTCACAGATACGCAGTATTTT	CASSWDRVTDTQYF
TRBD1	once	TRBJ1-2	TRBV19	TGTGCCAGTAGTCCGGCAGGGGGTGGCTACACCTTC	CASSPAGGGYTF
-	-	TRBJ1-6	TRBV10-3	TGTGCCATCAGTGCTGCAGTAGCAGGGAATTCACCCCTCCACTTT	CAISAAVAGNSPLHF
TRBD2	once	TRBJ2-1	TRBV27	TGTGCCAGCAGTACCCCATCTTCAGTAGCGGGGGGTTTCGACAATGAGCAGTTCTTC	CASSTPSSVAGGFDNEQFF
-	-	TRBJ1-3	TRBV12-3/TRBV12-4	TGTGCCAGCAGTTTAGGAGGGGGAAACACCATATATTTT	CASSLGGGNTIYF
-	-	TRBJ1-2	TRBV27	TGTGCCAGCAGTTCCGCGACAGGCGCGATATATGGCTACACCTTC	CASSSATGAIYGYTF
-	-	TRBJ2-1	TRBV7-6	TGTGCCAGCAGCCTCTCGGTGGGGGGGCATAATGAGCAGTTCTTC	CASSLSVGGHNEQFF
TRBD1	-	TRBJ2-5	TRBV11-2	TGTGCCAGCAGCCAGCGACAGGGGAGAAAAGAGACCCAGTACTTC	CASSQRQGRKETQYF
TRBD2	-	TRBJ2-3	TRBV2	TGTGCCAGCAGGCTGACTAGCGGGTCGGATACGCAGTATTTT	CASRLTSGSDTQYF
TRBD1	-	TRBJ1-6	TRBV24-1	TGTGCCACCCCAAAACCAGGGACAGGGGACTCAATAGATAATTCACCCCTCCACTTT	CATPKPGTGDSIDNSPLHF
-	many	TRBJ1-2	TRBV7-8	TGTGCCAGCAGCACCCCCGGGGATTTAGCTAACTATGGCTACACCTTC	CASSTPGDLANYGYTF
-	-	TRBJ1-1	TRBV2	TGTGCCAGCATCTTTGGACACGTGAACACTGAAGCTTTCTTT	CASIFGHVNTEAFF
-	-	TRBJ1-2	TRBV6-6	TGTGCCAGCAGCCCCGACAGTTCCTATGGCTACACCTTC	CASSPDSSYGYTF
-	few	TRBJ1-1	TRBV5-6	TGTGCCAGCAGCTTGAGTGAAGCCATGAACACTGAAGCTTTCTTT	CASSLSEAMNTEAFF
TRBD1	-	TRBJ2-7	TRBV19	TGTGCCAGTAAGGGGCCACAGGGGAACGAGCAGTACTTC	CASKGPQGNEQYF
TRBD1	-	TRBJ1-3	TRBV7-8	TGTGCCAGCAGCCTAGACAGGGCTGGAAACACCATATATTTT	CASSLDRAGNTIYF
TRBD2	few	TRBJ2-3	TRBV9	TGTGCCAGCAGCGTCAGCGGGGGGGTCAAAGATACGCAGTATTTT	CASSVSGGVKDTQYF
TRBD1	once	TRBJ1-2	TRBV10-3	TGTGCCATCAGTGAACCCCCCGGGACAGGGCCGAACTATGGCTACACCTTC	CAISEPPGTGPNYGYTF